This paragraph reports one T cell receptor beta chain. As yet, its antigen is unknown. The source of the sample is a study of T cell responses to AZD1222 COVID-19 vaccine. Study-level findings and limits: Scientists sampled the repertoires only once the peak T cell response had passed. Mostly white British, mostly female donors; authors suggested clonal diversity may be underestimated.

The CDR3 has 15 amino acids. Trimming cost V 2 bases and J 4 bases; bases outside gene matches: 4. CDR1 is MGHRA and CDR2 is YSYEKL in the germline V gene. The assay was immunoSEQ multiplex PCR, and TCRdb's table has in-frame clones only and misses some. The table shows 150,000 to 200,000 clones, with roughly 94% occurring only once. The input for sequencing was peripheral blood, taken 28 days after the second AZD1222 dose. This TCR was sampled from an adult who received the AZD1222 COVID-19 vaccine. The chain is built from TRBV4-1 and TRBJ2-7, with 11 bases identical to TRBD2. In DNA, the CDR3 is TGCGCCAGCAGCCAATTAGCGGGAGGGCGGTACGAGCAGTACTTC. Translating gives CASSQLAGGRYEQYF.